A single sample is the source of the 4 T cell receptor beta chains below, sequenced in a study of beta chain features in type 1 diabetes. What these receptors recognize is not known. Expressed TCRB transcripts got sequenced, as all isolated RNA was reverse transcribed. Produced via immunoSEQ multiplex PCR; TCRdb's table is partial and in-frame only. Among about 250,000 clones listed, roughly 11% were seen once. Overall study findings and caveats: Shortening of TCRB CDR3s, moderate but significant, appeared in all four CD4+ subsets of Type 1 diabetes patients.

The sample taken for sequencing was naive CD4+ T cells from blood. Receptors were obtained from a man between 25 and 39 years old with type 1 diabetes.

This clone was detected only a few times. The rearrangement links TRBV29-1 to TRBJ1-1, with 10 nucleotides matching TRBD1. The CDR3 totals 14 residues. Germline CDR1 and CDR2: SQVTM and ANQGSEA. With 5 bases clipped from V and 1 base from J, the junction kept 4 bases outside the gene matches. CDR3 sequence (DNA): TGCAGCGTTCCCAGACAGGGGGCGAACACTGAAGCTTTCTTT. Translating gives CSVPRQGANTEAFF.

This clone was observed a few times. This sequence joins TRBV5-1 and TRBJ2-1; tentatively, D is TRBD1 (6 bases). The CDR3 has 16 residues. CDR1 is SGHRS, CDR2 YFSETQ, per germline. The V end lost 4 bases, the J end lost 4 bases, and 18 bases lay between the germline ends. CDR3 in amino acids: CASSPPQGEVYNEQFF. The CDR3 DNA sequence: TGCGCCAGCAGCCCACCACAGGGAGAGGTTTACAATGAGCAGTTCTTC.

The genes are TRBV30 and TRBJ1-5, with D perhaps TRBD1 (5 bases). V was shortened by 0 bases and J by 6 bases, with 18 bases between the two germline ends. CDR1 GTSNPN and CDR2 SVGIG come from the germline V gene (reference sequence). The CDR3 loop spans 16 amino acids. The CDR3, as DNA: TGTGCCTGGAGTGTCGACAGAGCGACTGCTCGTCAGCCCCAGCATTTT. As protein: CAWSVDRATARQPQHF.

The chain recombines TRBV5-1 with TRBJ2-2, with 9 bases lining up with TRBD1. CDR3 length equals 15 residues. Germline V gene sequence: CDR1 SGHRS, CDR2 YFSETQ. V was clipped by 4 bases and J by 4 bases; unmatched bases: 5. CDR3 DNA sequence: TGCGCCAGCAGCAAGGGACAGGGTGGCACCGGGGAGCTGTTTTTT. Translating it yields CASSKGQGGTGELFF.